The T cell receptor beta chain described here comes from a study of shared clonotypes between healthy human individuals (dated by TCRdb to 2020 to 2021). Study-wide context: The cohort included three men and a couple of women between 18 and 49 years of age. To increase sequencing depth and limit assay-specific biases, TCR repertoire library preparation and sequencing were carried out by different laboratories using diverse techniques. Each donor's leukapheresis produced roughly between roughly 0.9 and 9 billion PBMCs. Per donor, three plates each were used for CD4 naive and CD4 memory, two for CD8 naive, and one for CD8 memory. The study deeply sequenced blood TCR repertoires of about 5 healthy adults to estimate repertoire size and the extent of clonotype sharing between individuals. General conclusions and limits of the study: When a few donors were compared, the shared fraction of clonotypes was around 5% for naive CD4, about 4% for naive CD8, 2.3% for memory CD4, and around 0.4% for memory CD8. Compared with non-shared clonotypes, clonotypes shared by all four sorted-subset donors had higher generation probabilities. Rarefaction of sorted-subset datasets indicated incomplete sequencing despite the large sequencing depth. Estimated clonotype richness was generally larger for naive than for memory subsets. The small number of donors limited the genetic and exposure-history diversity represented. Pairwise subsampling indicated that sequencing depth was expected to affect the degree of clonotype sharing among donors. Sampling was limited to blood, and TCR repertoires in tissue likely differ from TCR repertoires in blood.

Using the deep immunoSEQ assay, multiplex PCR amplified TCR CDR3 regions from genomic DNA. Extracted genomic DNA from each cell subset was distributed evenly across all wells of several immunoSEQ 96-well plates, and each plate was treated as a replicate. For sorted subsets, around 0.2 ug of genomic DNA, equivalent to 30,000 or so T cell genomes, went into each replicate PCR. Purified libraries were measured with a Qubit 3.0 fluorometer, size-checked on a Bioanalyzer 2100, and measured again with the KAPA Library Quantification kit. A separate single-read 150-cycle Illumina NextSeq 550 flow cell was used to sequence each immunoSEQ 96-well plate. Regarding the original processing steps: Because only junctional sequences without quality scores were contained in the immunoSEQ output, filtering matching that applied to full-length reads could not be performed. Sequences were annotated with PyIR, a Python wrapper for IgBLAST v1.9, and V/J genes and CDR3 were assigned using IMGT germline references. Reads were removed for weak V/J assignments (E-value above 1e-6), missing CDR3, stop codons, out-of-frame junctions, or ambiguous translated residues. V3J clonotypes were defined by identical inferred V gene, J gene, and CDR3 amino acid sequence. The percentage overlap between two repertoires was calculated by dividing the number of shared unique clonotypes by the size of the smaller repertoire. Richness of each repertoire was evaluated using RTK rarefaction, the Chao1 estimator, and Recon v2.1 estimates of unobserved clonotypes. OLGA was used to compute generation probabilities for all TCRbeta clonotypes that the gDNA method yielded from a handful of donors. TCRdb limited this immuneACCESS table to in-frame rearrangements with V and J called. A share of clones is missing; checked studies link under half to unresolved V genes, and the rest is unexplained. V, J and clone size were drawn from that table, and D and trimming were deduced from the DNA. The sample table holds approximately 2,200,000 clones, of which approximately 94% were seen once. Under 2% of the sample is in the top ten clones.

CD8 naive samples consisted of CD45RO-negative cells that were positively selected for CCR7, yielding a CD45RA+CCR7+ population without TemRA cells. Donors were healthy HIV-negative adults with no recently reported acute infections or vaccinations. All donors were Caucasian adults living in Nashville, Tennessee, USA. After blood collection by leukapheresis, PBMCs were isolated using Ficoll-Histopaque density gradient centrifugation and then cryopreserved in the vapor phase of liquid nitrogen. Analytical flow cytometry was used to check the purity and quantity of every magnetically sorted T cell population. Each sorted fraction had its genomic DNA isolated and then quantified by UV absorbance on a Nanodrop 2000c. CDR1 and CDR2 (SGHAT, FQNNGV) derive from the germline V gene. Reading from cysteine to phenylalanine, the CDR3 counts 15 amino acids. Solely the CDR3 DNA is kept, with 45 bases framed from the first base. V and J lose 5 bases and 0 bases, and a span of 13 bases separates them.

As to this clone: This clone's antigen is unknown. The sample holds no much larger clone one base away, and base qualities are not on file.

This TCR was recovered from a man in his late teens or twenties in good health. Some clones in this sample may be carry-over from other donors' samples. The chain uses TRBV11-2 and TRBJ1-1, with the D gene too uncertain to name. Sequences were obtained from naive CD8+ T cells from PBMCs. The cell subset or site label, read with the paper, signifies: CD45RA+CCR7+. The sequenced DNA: TGTGCCAGCAGCCCATCTGAGGGAATGAACACTGAAGCTTTCTTT. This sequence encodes CASSPSEGMNTEAFF.